Below, 9 T cell receptor beta chains from the same sample are listed, as sequenced in a study of blood T cells in healthy people across ages. Combining a sample-barcoded 5' primer with a J-beta primer mix, a second PCR ran for roughly 7 to 12 cycles. TCRdb fed the 5' RACE reads into MiXCR, producing one record per CDR3 protein. The sample records under 700,000 distinct CDR3 sequences, nearly 25% being singletons. These data were likewise used in another study, on T cells of mothers and their children.

Sequencing was carried out using blood. Receptor source: a boy between 10 and 17 years old in good health.

J is TRBJ2-4 and V is TRBV6-2 or TRBV6-3; unclear D gene. Trimming cost V 8 bases and J 0 bases, with 5 bases left between them. Germline V gene sequence: CDR1 MNHEY, CDR2 SVGEGT. The CDR3 extends over 12 amino acids. The CDR3 is CASGLAKNIQYF. The CDR3 region has the DNA TGTGCCAGCGGGCTAGCCAAAAACATTCAGTACTTC.

This clonotype was seen a few times. V is TRBV9 and J is TRBJ2-5, with 9 bases fitting TRBD1. V lost 2 bases, J lost 4 bases, and 6 bases stayed unmatched. The CDR3 has 15 amino acids. Germline CDR1 is SGDLS and CDR2 is YYNGEE. The DNA for the CDR3 is TGTGCCAGCAGCGTGGGACAGGGTTTTAGAGAGACCCAGTACTTC. Its protein is CASSVGQGFRETQYF.

This chain joins TRBV4-3 and TRBJ2-2; 9 nucleotides match TRBD2. From germline, CDR1 is LGHNA and CDR2 YSLEER. V dropped 0 bases and J dropped 5; count of bases not matched to a gene: 4. This CDR3 is 16 amino acids long. CDR3 in DNA: TGCGCCAGCAGCCAAGAAGTAGCGGGAGAAACCGGGGAGCTGTTTTTT. This translates into CASSQEVAGETGELFF.

This rearrangement joins TRBV2 to TRBJ1-1; D unresolved. The CDR3 contains 12 residues. Trimming left V 5 bases short and J 6 bases short, with 10 bases between. Germline V lookup: CDR1 SNHLY, CDR2 FYNNEI. The CDR3 is CASSYYRAEAFF. As DNA, the CDR3 is TGTGCCAGCAGTTACTATAGGGCTGAAGCTTTCTTT.

This clonotype was seen just once. The rearrangement uses TRBV14 and TRBJ2-5; D uncertain. The DNA end is more similar to TRBJ2-1, so the J call may be wrong. Germline CDR1 reads SGHDN; CDR2 reads FVKESK. The CDR3 totals 15 residues. CDR3 coding DNA: TGTGCCAGCAGCTCACAACTTGGGATTTACAATGAGCAGTTCTTC. Translating gives CASSSQLGIYNEQFF.

The rearrangement joins TRBV28 to TRBJ2-7, with unresolved D. There are 11 residues in the CDR3. Trimming pared 6 bases from V and 5 bases from J, leaving 8 bases between. Germline V lookup: CDR1 MDHEN, CDR2 SYDVKM. The CDR3: CASSRWDEQYF. In DNA form, the CDR3 reads TGTGCCAGCAGCAGGTGGGACGAGCAGTACTTC.

The rearrangement joins TRBV29-1 to TRBJ2-1, with D possibly TRBD2 on 5 matching bases. V shed 0 bases and J shed 12 bases, with 18 bases lying between them. The CDR3 totals 14 residues. The germline CDR1 and CDR2 sequences are SQVTM and ANQGSEA. The CDR3 DNA is TGCAGCGTTGAAGACGCTCTTGGCCGGGATGTGCAGTTCTTC. This encodes CSVEDALGRDVQFF.

Only a few counts were recorded for this clonotype. This rearrangement joins TRBV28 to TRBJ2-2; TRBD2 might be the D (5 bases). Germline V CDR1 and CDR2: MDHEN, SYDVKM. The V gene lost 7 bases and the J gene lost 7 bases, with 10 bases spanning the gap. The CDR3 is 12 residues long. Here the CDR3 reads CASKLGRGELFF. DNA of the CDR3: TGTGCCAGCAAACTAGGGCGCGGGGAGCTGTTTTTT.

CDR3 loop: CAISMGRAETQYF. The CDR3 coding sequence is TGTGCCATCTCCATGGGCAGGGCTGAGACCCAGTACTTC. V and J are TRBV7-2 and TRBJ2-5; weak D call: TRBD1 (5 bases). Looked up from germline, CDR1 is SGHTA and CDR2 is FQGNSA. This CDR3 comprises 13 residues. Trimming stripped 10 bases from V and 5 bases from J, with 17 bases between.